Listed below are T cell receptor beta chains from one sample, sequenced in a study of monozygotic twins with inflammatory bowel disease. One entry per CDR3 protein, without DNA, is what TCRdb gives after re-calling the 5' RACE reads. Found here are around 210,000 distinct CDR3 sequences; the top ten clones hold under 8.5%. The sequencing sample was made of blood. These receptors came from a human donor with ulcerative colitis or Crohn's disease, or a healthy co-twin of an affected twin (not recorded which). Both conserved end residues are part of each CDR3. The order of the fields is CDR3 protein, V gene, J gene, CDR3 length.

CDR3aa: CAWVPNRSGDYGYTF
v_gene: TRBV30
j_gene: TRBJ1-2
len: 15

CDR3aa: CSGLGLYNEQFF
v_gene: TRBV7-9
j_gene: TRBJ2-1
len: 12

CDR3aa: CASRSGLVTGELFF
v_gene: TRBV6-1
j_gene: TRBJ2-2
len: 14

CDR3aa: CASSLSTDYGYTF
v_gene: TRBV5-1
j_gene: TRBJ1-2
len: 13

CDR3aa: CATSKGETQHF
v_gene: TRBV3-1
j_gene: TRBJ2-5
len: 11

CDR3aa: CASSPGQGEYGYTF
v_gene: TRBV4-2
j_gene: TRBJ1-2
len: 14

CDR3aa: CASSFGPGDEQFF
v_gene: TRBV7-3
j_gene: TRBJ2-1
len: 13

CDR3aa: CASSGTVTNTGELFF
v_gene: TRBV5-1
j_gene: TRBJ2-2
len: 15

CDR3aa: CASTPRRGTLNTDTQYF
v_gene: TRBV11-2
j_gene: TRBJ2-3
len: 17

CDR3aa: CASRLSAGQISYEQYF
v_gene: TRBV28
j_gene: TRBJ2-7
len: 16

CDR3aa: CASSLVIGRVQLKDTQYF
v_gene: TRBV12-3/TRBV12-4
j_gene: TRBJ2-3
len: 18

CDR3aa: CASSLDQGKNNSPLHF
v_gene: TRBV5-1
j_gene: TRBJ1-6
len: 16

CDR3aa: CASSSTDRGPNGYTF
v_gene: TRBV5-4
j_gene: TRBJ1-2
len: 15

CDR3aa: CASSPDRSTQYF
v_gene: TRBV12-3/TRBV12-4
j_gene: TRBJ2-5
len: 12

CDR3aa: CATSSLPLIANYGYTF
v_gene: TRBV15
j_gene: TRBJ1-2
len: 16

CDR3aa: CASSQGVSGNTIYF
v_gene: TRBV7-9
j_gene: TRBJ1-3
len: 14

CDR3aa: CASSSGGTSNQPQHF
v_gene: TRBV7-9
j_gene: TRBJ1-5
len: 15

CDR3aa: CASSLNSGRGDTQYF
v_gene: TRBV11-2
j_gene: TRBJ2-3
len: 15

CDR3aa: CSARPGGAGNTEAFF
v_gene: TRBV20-1
j_gene: TRBJ1-1
len: 15

CDR3aa: CASSPNHGTSGYNEQFF
v_gene: TRBV7-3
j_gene: TRBJ2-1
len: 17

CDR3aa: CASSQVGLPLDTQYF
v_gene: TRBV4-1
j_gene: TRBJ2-3
len: 15

CDR3aa: CASSLGSGTVEQYF
v_gene: TRBV5-1
j_gene: TRBJ2-7
len: 14

CDR3aa: CASSGRHRTSGDNEQFF
v_gene: TRBV5-1
j_gene: TRBJ2-1
len: 17

CDR3aa: CASSSRDRGNSPLHF
v_gene: TRBV7-9
j_gene: TRBJ1-6
len: 15

CDR3aa: CASSIFAGHPYNEQFF
v_gene: TRBV19
j_gene: TRBJ2-1
len: 16

CDR3aa: CASSQDRLGDKEEQETQYF
v_gene: TRBV4-1
j_gene: TRBJ2-5
len: 19

CDR3aa: CAWSILAGFYNEQFF
v_gene: TRBV30
j_gene: TRBJ2-1
len: 15

CDR3aa: CASSYSEDQPQHF
v_gene: TRBV6-5
j_gene: TRBJ1-5
len: 13

CDR3aa: CASSQLAGGNYNEQFF
v_gene: TRBV11-2
j_gene: TRBJ2-1
len: 16

CDR3aa: CANDDRSGANVLTF
v_gene: TRBV7-2
j_gene: TRBJ2-6
len: 14

CDR3aa: CASSPTGTGLGTQYF
v_gene: TRBV27
j_gene: TRBJ2-5
len: 15

CDR3aa: CASSFGNGVTDTQYF
v_gene: TRBV12-3/TRBV12-4
j_gene: TRBJ2-3
len: 15

CDR3aa: CASTSDRTEAFF
v_gene: TRBV12-3/TRBV12-4
j_gene: TRBJ1-1
len: 12

CDR3aa: CASSLKGGDTQYF
v_gene: TRBV12-3/TRBV12-4
j_gene: TRBJ2-3
len: 13

CDR3aa: CSAPRAGSNEQFF
v_gene: TRBV20-1
j_gene: TRBJ2-1
len: 13

CDR3aa: CASSLTVGLNNEQFF
v_gene: TRBV12-3/TRBV12-4
j_gene: TRBJ2-1
len: 15